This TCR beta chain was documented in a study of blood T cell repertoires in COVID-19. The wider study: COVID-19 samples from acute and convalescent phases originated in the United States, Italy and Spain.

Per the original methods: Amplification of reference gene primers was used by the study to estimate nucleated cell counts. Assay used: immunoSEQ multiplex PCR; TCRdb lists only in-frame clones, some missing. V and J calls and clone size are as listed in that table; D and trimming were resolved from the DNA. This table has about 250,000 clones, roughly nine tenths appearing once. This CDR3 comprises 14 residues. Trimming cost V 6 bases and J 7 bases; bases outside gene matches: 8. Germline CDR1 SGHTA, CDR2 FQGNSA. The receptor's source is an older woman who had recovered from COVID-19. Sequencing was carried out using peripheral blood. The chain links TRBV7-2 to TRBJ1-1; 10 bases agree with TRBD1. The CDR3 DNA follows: TGTGCCAGCAGGTGGAGACAGGGGGCGGTTGAAGCTTTCTTT. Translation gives CASRWRQGAVEAFF.